This T cell receptor beta chain comes out of a study of early T cells in non-severe SARS-CoV-2 infection. The overall study: Chains from this unsorted whole-blood bulk RNA could not be paired.

This clonotype has at least ten counts. This CDR3 has 13 residues. Germline loops: CDR1 DFQATT, CDR2 SNEGSKA (reference sequence). The V and J ends lost 3 bases and 0 bases respectively, with 7 bases between them. Each CDR3 protein is one row after TCRdb ran MiXCR on the 5' RACE reads. The repertoire holds around 30,000 distinct CDR3 sequences, with about 4.4% as singletons. The rearrangement links TRBV20-1 to TRBJ2-3; D uncertain. This TCR derives from an adult who was a healthcare worker with PCR-confirmed SARS-CoV-2 infection or an uninfected control (not recorded which). The source material was whole blood. The CDR3 is CSASRQSTDTQYF. The CDR3 bases are TGCAGTGCTAGCCGGCAGAGCACAGATACGCAGTATTTT.